Presented here are 5 T cell receptor beta chains from one specimen sequenced in a study of identical twins. TCRdb analysed the 5' RACE reads with MiXCR anew, one entry per CDR3 protein. The sample has some 1,700,000 distinct CDR3 sequences, more than 30% seen once; the top ten hold approximately 0.25%. Sequencing input: cord blood. These receptors were taken from a newborn girl in good health.

This clonotype was detected ten times or more. This chain uses TRBV6-5 with TRBJ2-7; D gene unclear. Per germline, CDR1 MNHEY and CDR2 SVGAGI. The CDR3 spans 13 residues. The ends were cut back, 4 bases at V and 2 bases at J, with 9 bases in the middle. CDR3 DNA sequence: TGTGCCAGCAGTTCCCACGACACCTACGAGCAGTACTTC. It is translated as CASSSHDTYEQYF.

This clonotype was detected many times. The gene calls are TRBV13 and TRBJ1-2; D is ambiguous. Germline V CDR1 and CDR2: PRHDT, FYEKMQ (reference sequence). V was cut by 5 bases and J by 1 base, with 5 bases left in between. This CDR3 region has 12 residues. The CDR3 here is CASSPINYGYTF. The CDR3, as DNA: TGTGCCAGCAGCCCGATTAACTATGGCTACACCTTC.

The chain uses TRBV24-1 and TRBJ2-1; 12 bases line up with TRBD2. Unmatched junction bases numbered 9, after V lost 4 bases and J lost 9 bases. Per germline, CDR1 KGHDR and CDR2 SFDVKD. This CDR3 has 16 residues. The CDR3 spells CATSDRTSGIFGEQFF. The CDR3 region has the DNA TGTGCCACCAGTGACCGGACTAGCGGGATATTCGGTGAGCAGTTCTTC.

As regards this clonotype: The junction differs from germline at one of its ends, possibly a read error. The gene calls are TRBV7-9 and TRBJ1-1; no clear D gene. CDR1 is SEHNR, CDR2 FQNEAQ, per germline (reference sequence). The CDR3 totals 15 residues. The CDR3 is CTSSLIVGGNTEAFF. The CDR3 nucleotides are TGTACCAGCAGCTTAATCGTAGGTGGGAACACTGAAGCTTTCTTT.

This chain links TRBV12-3 or TRBV12-4 with TRBJ1-2; no definite D call. This CDR3 is 14 amino acids long. Trimming stripped 2 bases from V and 6 bases from J, with 13 bases between. The CDR3 DNA reads TGTGCCAGCAGTTTATTAAGGGCCCGAGATGGCTACACCTTC. Translated: CASSLLRARDGYTF.